A selection of T cell receptor beta chains follows, all from one sample in a study of regulatory T cells in long-lasting Graves disease. Each CDR3 protein is one row after TCRdb ran MiXCR on the multiplex PCR reads. The profile shows approximately 290,000 distinct CDR3 sequences, 20% to 25% of them singletons. The sample was peripheral blood mononuclear cells (PBMCs), taken when the disease was refractory, from a patient treated with antithyroid drugs. These receptors were taken from a female donor with Graves disease. Each CDR3 is given with its conserved first and last residue. The D gene is left open where the match is weak. Not every row has a clone size; where given, it reads once, few, many or a size class.

NA	14	TRBD1	TRBV20-1	TRBJ1-1	CSARDPAGGTEAFF	TGCAGTGCTAGAGATCCGGCAGGGGGTACTGAAGCTTTCTTT
NA	16	NA	TRBV18	TRBJ1-4	CASSPGLLGLNEKLFF	TGTGCCAGCTCACCAGGGCTGTTGGGCCTGAATGAAAAACTGTTTTTT
many	16	NA	TRBV7-2	TRBJ1-1	CASSPTSQGMNTEAFF	TGTGCCAGCAGCCCTACTTCACAGGGAATGAACACTGAAGCTTTCTTT
many	16	TRBD2	TRBV11-2	TRBJ2-7	CASSLTLLAGAGEQYF	TGTGCCAGCAGCTTAACTTTGCTAGCGGGAGCCGGGGAGCAGTACTTC
NA	11	NA	TRBV7-2	TRBJ2-3	CASGLLDTQYF	TGTGCCAGCGGCCTACTAGATACGCAGTATTTT
NA	14	NA	TRBV7-2	TRBJ2-1	CASSLEPPYNEQFF	TGTGCCAGCAGCTTAGAACCCCCCTACAATGAGCAGTTCTTC
few	14	NA	TRBV19	TRBJ1-1	CASIGLSMNTEAFF	TGTGCCAGTATTGGCCTGAGTATGAACACTGAAGCTTTCTTT
many	14	NA	TRBV6-1	TRBJ2-5	CASSGLGIQETQYF	TGTGCCAGCAGTGGGCTTGGGATCCAAGAGACCCAGTACTTC
NA	11	NA	TRBV29-1	TRBJ2-5	CSVLGEETQYF	TGCAGCGTGTTGGGGGAAGAGACCCAGTACTTC
few	13	NA	TRBV15	TRBJ1-5	CATSVDRDQPQHF	TGTGCCACCAGCGTGGACAGAGATCAGCCCCAGCATTTT
many	18	TRBD2	TRBV6-1	TRBJ2-2	CASRSTISSGSNTGELFF	TGTGCCAGCAGATCGACCATCTCTAGCGGGTCGAACACCGGGGAGCTGTTTTTT
NA	12	NA	TRBV10-2	TRBJ2-7	CASSGEAYEQYF	TGCGCCAGCAGTGGAGAGGCCTACGAGCAGTACTTC
many	12	NA	TRBV6-1	TRBJ1-5	CASSRGYQPQHF	TGTGCCAGCAGTAGGGGGTACCAGCCCCAGCATTTT
NA	13	NA	TRBV14	TRBJ1-1	CASSQDPNTEAFF	TGTGCCAGCAGCCAAGATCCAAACACTGAAGCTTTCTTT
many	13	TRBD1	TRBV6-1	TRBJ2-7	CASTETGSDEQYF	TGTGCCAGCACCGAGACAGGGAGCGACGAGCAGTACTTC
many	16	NA	TRBV6-5	TRBJ1-1	CASSYSKLTGYTEAFF	TGTGCCAGCAGTTATTCCAAGCTCACAGGGTACACTGAAGCTTTCTTT
NA	15	NA	TRBV27	TRBJ1-1	CASSLDYRMNTEAFF	TGTGCCAGCAGCCTAGACTACAGAATGAACACTGAAGCTTTCTTT
many	13	TRBD1	TRBV28	TRBJ2-7	CASSHGTDYEQYF	TGTGCCAGCAGCCACGGGACAGACTACGAGCAGTACTTC
once	16	NA	TRBV6-1	TRBJ2-2	CASSAGTLGNTGELFF	TGTGCCAGCAGTGCCGGGACTCTCGGCAACACCGGGGAGCTGTTTTTT
few	14	NA	TRBV27	TRBJ2-7	CASSLRQIGYEQYF	TGTGCCAGCAGTTTAAGACAGATAGGCTACGAGCAGTACTTC
few	15	NA	TRBV3-1	TRBJ1-4	CASKKGRATNEKLFF	TGTGCCAGCAAAAAAGGCAGGGCTACTAATGAAAAACTGTTTTTT
NA	14	NA	TRBV28	TRBJ1-6	CASSLSPRNSPLHF	TGTGCCAGCAGTTTATCGCCTAGAAATTCACCCCTCCACTTT
NA	15	NA	TRBV7-2	TRBJ1-2	CASSLGQAAAYGYTF	TGTGCCAGCAGCTTAGGGCAGGCCGCTGCCTATGGCTACACCTTC
few	12	NA	TRBV10-3	TRBJ2-5	CAISGPGETQYF	TGTGCCATCAGTGGTCCTGGGGAGACCCAGTACTTC
few	17	NA	TRBV7-2	TRBJ2-5	CASSFLSRTDKQETQYF	TGTGCCAGCAGCTTTCTTAGCCGTACGGACAAACAAGAGACCCAGTACTTC
few	15	NA	TRBV12-3/TRBV12-4	TRBJ2-2	CASGPPGLNTGELFF	TGTGCCAGCGGACCTCCCGGCCTGAACACCGGGGAGCTGTTTTTT
NA	15	NA	TRBV4-1	TRBJ2-7	CASSQGVKGPYEQYF	TGCGCCAGCAGCCAAGGGGTTAAGGGGCCCTACGAGCAGTACTTC
few	13	NA	TRBV6-5	TRBJ1-5	CASSFQDAQPQHF	TGTGCCAGCAGTTTCCAGGACGCGCAGCCCCAGCATTTT
once	15	NA	TRBV19	TRBJ1-6	CASSTAYRRISPLHF	TGTGCCAGTAGTACAGCCTACAGGAGAATTTCACCCCTCCACTTT
NA	15	TRBD1	TRBV28	TRBJ1-1	CASSSLTGGYTEAFF	TGTGCCAGCAGTTCTCTCACAGGGGGCTACACTGAAGCTTTCTTT
NA	16	NA	TRBV11-2	TRBJ2-6	CASSVSRGSGANVLTF	TGTGCCAGCAGCGTGTCGCGGGGCTCTGGGGCCAACGTCCTGACTTTC
few	12	NA	TRBV5-6	TRBJ1-1	CASSRGGFQNFF	TGTGCCAGCTCTCGGGGGGGTTTCCAAAATTTCTTT
NA	18	NA	TRBV18	TRBJ2-5	CASSPAIGLLDVRETQYF	TGTGCCAGCTCACCAGCAATAGGTCTCCTGGACGTTAGAGAGACCCAGTACTTC
few	14	NA	TRBV29-1	TRBJ2-2	CSVKVPKNTGELFF	TGCAGCGTTAAGGTGCCGAAGAACACCGGGGAGCTGTTTTTT
NA	15	TRBD1	TRBV7-2	TRBJ1-5	CASSLAGQAVQPQHF	TGTGCCAGCAGCTTAGCGGGACAGGCCGTTCAGCCCCAGCATTTT
NA	15	NA	TRBV9	TRBJ2-3	CASSNWGISTDTQYF	TGTGCCAGCAGCAACTGGGGAATCAGCACAGATACGCAGTATTTT
NA	14	NA	TRBV27	TRBJ2-7	CASSLLPDTGEQYF	TGTGCCAGCAGTTTATTACCAGATACGGGGGAGCAGTACTTC
many	19	TRBD2	TRBV28	TRBJ2-7	CASSLPSGTSGRSPYEQYF	TGTGCCAGCAGTTTGCCCTCCGGGACTAGCGGGAGATCACCCTACGAGCAGTACTTC
few	15	NA	TRBV15	TRBJ1-1	CATSRDGRGNTEAFF	TGTGCCACCAGCAGAGATGGCAGGGGGAACACTGAAGCTTTCTTT
many	15	NA	TRBV7-2	TRBJ1-5	CASSPLADSNQPQHF	TGTGCCAGCAGCCCCCTGGCGGATAGCAATCAGCCCCAGCATTTT
NA	14	NA	TRBV5-1	TRBJ2-7	CASNAGPLGGEQYF	TGCGCCAGCAACGCCGGACCTCTCGGGGGCGAGCAGTACTTC
once	15	NA	TRBV7-7	TRBJ2-5	CASSQQTGGQETQYF	TGTGCTAGCAGCCAACAGACAGGAGGGCAAGAGACCCAGTACTTC
NA	13	NA	TRBV7-8	TRBJ2-2	CASSHRGGGELFF	TGTGCCAGCAGCCACAGGGGAGGAGGGGAGCTGTTTTTT
NA	16	NA	TRBV18	TRBJ2-2	CASSPAPVAPSGELFF	TGTGCCAGCTCACCCGCCCCCGTGGCTCCGTCCGGGGAGCTGTTTTTT
many	14	TRBD1	TRBV28	TRBJ1-5	CASSRTGVHQPQHF	TGTGCCAGCAGTAGGACAGGGGTCCATCAGCCCCAGCATTTT
NA	17	TRBD2	TRBV7-9	TRBJ2-5	CASSPRPLAGVKETQYF	TGTGCCAGCAGCCCCCGCCCACTAGCGGGAGTGAAAGAGACCCAGTACTTC
few	14	NA	TRBV30	TRBJ2-7	CAWSFGAEPYEQYF	TGTGCCTGGAGTTTTGGGGCTGAGCCCTACGAGCAGTACTTC
few	13	NA	TRBV29-1	TRBJ2-5	CSVEGGVVKTQYF	TGCAGCGTTGAGGGGGGTGTGGTGAAGACCCAGTACTTC
many	15	TRBD2	TRBV2	TRBJ2-5	CASSDSGRPQETQYF	TGTGCCAGCAGTGATAGCGGGAGGCCCCAAGAGACCCAGTACTTC
few	14	NA	TRBV6-1	TRBJ1-6	CASNYRDDNSPLHF	TGTGCCAGCAACTACAGGGACGATAATTCACCCCTCCACTTT